The sequence of this TCR beta chain was determined in a study of control samples from healthy donors and cancer patients (TCRdb year 2020). Points on this clone: Its recognized antigen is unknown. The record has no base qualities; no much larger clone is one base away.

The germline V gene supplies CDR1 MNHEY and CDR2 SVGAGI. Cut back by 6 bases and 6 bases, the V and J ends lie 17 bases apart. Its CDR3 holds 14 amino acids, cysteine through phenylalanine. The DNA shown is the 42-base CDR3, in frame from base 1. The library was made by the immunoSEQ multiplex PCR assay. Drawn from immuneACCESS, this table holds only the in-frame rearrangements with V and J called that TCRdb kept. Clones are partly lost; checked studies trace under half to an unresolved V gene and leave the rest unexplained. Within this sample are fewer than 110,000 clones, with around nine tenths of them counted one time only. Approximately 8.3% of the sample goes to the ten largest clones.

Source material: blood. Recombination connected TRBV6-5 to TRBJ1-1; no D gene is confidently identified. The sequence was collected from a man aged 25-45 years in good health. The sequenced DNA: TGTGCCAGCAGCCTTACCCGGGTCCGCTCTGAAGCTTTCTTT. The translation is CASSLTRVRSEAFF.